One and the same sample provided the 11 T cell receptor beta chains below, sequenced in a study of glioma-infiltrating T cells. The iRepertoire nested amplicon-rescue multiplex PCR amplified TCR alpha and beta CDR3s from RNA. TCRdb passed the multiplex PCR reads through MiXCR, listing each CDR3 protein once. The sample comprises approximately 110,000 distinct CDR3 sequences, less than 30% of which are singletons, and 15% rests with the top ten. The sequenced sample consisted of glioma tissue, nonneoplastic brain tissue, or PBMCs (not recorded which). These TCRs come from a human donor with low-grade glioma or glioblastoma, undergoing nonglioma brain surgery, or in good health (not recorded which).

In the case of this clonotype: Just one base apart from a much larger clone, this may be a read error. The chain employs TRBV14 and TRBJ2-3; D is ambiguous. Germline lookup yields CDR1 SGHDN and CDR2 FVKESK. The germline V and J ends were trimmed by 1 base and 2 bases, with 10 bases remaining between them. CDR3 length: 15 residues. CDR3 protein: CASSQVVASTDTQYF. The CDR3 region has the DNA TGTGCCAGCAGCCAAGTCGTTGCATCCACAGATACGCAGTATTTT.

In the case of this clonotype: This may come from a read error, since a much larger clone is one base off. The rearrangement joins TRBV2 to TRBJ2-7; 8 bases match TRBD2. Germline CDR1 SNHLY, CDR2 FYNNEI. V was pared by 4 bases and J by 6 bases, with 11 bases of the junction left unmatched. CDR3 length equals 15 residues. As DNA, the CDR3 is TGTGCCAGCAGTGTAGTTGCGGGAGGTATACGCGAGCAGTACTTC. This encodes CASSVVAGGIREQYF.

This clonotype was seen many times. The CDR3 reads CASSRTLAGGRDTQYF. DNA for the CDR3: TGTGCCAGCAGCCGTACCTTAGCGGGAGGTAGAGATACGCAGTATTTT. This rearrangement joins TRBV7-3 to TRBJ2-3, with TRBD2 identical over 10 bases. V lost 5 bases to trimming and J lost 5 bases; unmatched junction nucleotides: 10. CDR3 length: 16 residues. The germline V gene encodes CDR1 SGHTA and CDR2 FQGTGA. The whole variable domain, filled in from reference TRBV7-3 and TRBJ2-3, reads GAGVSQTPSNKVTEKGKYVELRCDPISGHTALYWYRQSLGQGPEFLIYFQGTGAADDSGLPNDRFFAVRPEGSVSTLKIQRTERGDSAVYLCASSRTLAGGRDTQYFGPGTRLTVL.

This clonotype was seen many times. The chain employs TRBV29-1 and TRBJ1-1; no reliable D call. CDR3 size: 14 residues. Trimming took 7 bases from V and 0 from J, leaving 15 bases between them. CDR1 and CDR2 from the germline V gene are SQVTM and ANQGSEA. The DNA for the CDR3 is TGCAGCGGAAAACCGACAAGGATGAACACTGAAGCTTTCTTT. Amino acid sequence: CSGKPTRMNTEAFF.

The sample holds many counts of this clonotype. This sequence joins TRBV12-3 or TRBV12-4 and TRBJ1-1; no clear D gene. The CDR3 is 11 amino acids. V lost 9 bases to trimming and J lost 10 bases, with 15 bases between them. DNA of the CDR3: TGTGCCAGTGCTGTAGGGAGGATAGCTTTCTTT. Encoded protein: CASAVGRIAFF.

This clonotype was seen many times. This chain links TRBV6-4 with TRBJ2-2; D gene unclear. The CDR3 has 16 amino acids. V lost 5 bases, J lost 0 bases, and 13 bases lay in between. In germline, CDR1 is MRHNA, CDR2 SNTAGT. The CDR3 protein is CASSKPTVTNTGELFF. As DNA, the CDR3 is TGTGCCAGCAGTAAACCGACGGTAACGAACACCGGGGAGCTGTTTTTT.

A word on this clonotype: A much larger clonotype is one base distant, so this may be a read error. The chain recombines TRBV7-9 with TRBJ2-7, with 8 bases fitting TRBD1. The germline gives CDR1 SEHNR, CDR2 FQNEAQ (reference sequence). The CDR3 length is 15 residues. Trimming cost V 2 bases and J 3 bases; bases outside gene matches: 6. The CDR3 DNA follows: TGTGCCAGCAGCTTAAGGGTGACAGGGGACTACGAGCAGTACTTC. It codes for CASSLRVTGDYEQYF.

This clonotype was found many times. This rearrangement joins TRBV7-9 to TRBJ1-2; no clear D gene. The V end lost 0 bases, the J end lost 3 bases, and 17 bases lay between the germline ends. Germline loops: CDR1 SEHNR, CDR2 FQNEAQ (reference sequence). CDR3 length equals 17 residues. Here the CDR3 reads CASSLALRLVSDYGYTF. CDR3 nucleotides: TGTGCCAGCAGCTTAGCTCTTAGACTGGTTTCGGACTATGGCTACACCTTC.

Comments on this clonotype: This sequence may be a read error, since a much larger clone differs from it by one base. The V and J genes are TRBV7-2 and TRBJ2-1; D unresolved. The CDR3 contains 12 residues. Germline-derived CDR1 and CDR2 are SGHTA and FQGNSA. CDR3 sequence: CAGSLDVEKQFF. The CDR3, as DNA: TGTGCCGGCAGCTTAGATGTAGAAAAGCAGTTCTTC.

This clonotype has a count of ten or more. J is TRBJ1-5 and V is TRBV10-3, with no clear D. There are 13 residues in the CDR3. Germline loops: CDR1 ENHRY, CDR2 SYGVKD. The V end was cut by 5 bases, the J end by 10 bases, with 15 bases between. The CDR3 coding sequence is TGTGCCATCAGTCCTGTGGACGGTGCCCCCCAGCATTTT. Translated: CAISPVDGAPQHF.

Notes on this clonotype: A much larger clone differs by one base, so this may be a read error. The genes are TRBV19 and TRBJ1-1; 9 bases fit TRBD1. Per the germline V gene, CDR1 is LNHDA and CDR2 is SQIVND (reference sequence). The CDR3 runs to 14 residues. Here the CDR3 DNA reads TGTTCCAGTAGTACGGACAGGGGTGACACTGAAGCTTTCTTT. Translation: CSSSTDRGDTEAFF. Full variable domain (rest looked up from reference TRBV19 and TRBJ1-1): DGGITQSPKYLFRKEGQNVTLSCEQNLNHDAMYWYRQDPGQGLRLIYYSQIVNDFQKGDIAEGYSVSREKKESFPLTVTSAQKNPTAFYLCSSSTDRGDTEAFFGQGTRLTVV.